Reported below is one T cell receptor beta chain. Its specificity is not known. The CDR3 runs 16 residues. Germline-derived CDR1 and CDR2 are MGHDK and SYGVNS. With 0 bases removed from V and 1 base from J, the gap between germline ends came to 11 bases. Assay: immunoSEQ multiplex PCR; the TCRdb copy retains only in-frame clones and omits some. The sample yields roughly 2 million clones, 95% seen once. The entry originates in a study of shared clonotypes between healthy human individuals. Study at large: Each donor had three CD4 naive, three CD4 memory, two CD8 naive and one CD8 memory plate. Study results and limitations: Investigators expected sequencing depth to affect clonotype sharing among donors. The study found roughly 5% of naive CD4 clonotypes shared across a few donors.

Splitting the CD4+ cells yielded a CD45RA+ naive subset and a CD45RA-negative memory subset. This rearrangement joins TRBV25-1 to TRBJ2-3; D not certain. The sample was naive CD4+ T cells sorted from blood. As to subset: CD45RA+ positively selected. This TCR was recovered from a young man in good health. The CDR3 loop is CASSEYPGLGTDTQYF. The DNA of the CDR3 is TGTGCCAGCAGTGAATATCCGGGTTTGGGCACAGATACGCAGTATTTT.